What follows is one T cell receptor beta chain and its context. Mouse gene names and germline throughout. The read ends 4 residues early relative to the CDR3; the germline J gene fills the gap. Looked up from germline, CDR1 is NNHNN and CDR2 is SYGAGS (reference sequence). Trimming stripped 0 bases from V and 0 bases from J, with 7 bases between. The CDR3 is 14 residues long. The data are from a study of CD8+ T cells in alopecia areata. For the study at large: Transfer of skin from roughly 6-12-month-old C3H/HeJ graft donors with spontaneous alopecia was made to roughly 7-10-week-old female C3H/HeJ mice.

As to time point: mouse skin 3 weeks after grafting. As the sequencing template, cDNA was produced by extracting RNA and reverse transcribing it. Data came from immunoSEQ multiplex PCR; TCRdb stores just in-frame clones and leaves some out. The table records approximately 2,100 clones without singletons, the ten largest covering approximately 10%. Here the sequenced sample was skin, taken at week 3. The chain couples TRBV13-2 to TRBJ2-7; D possibly corresponds to TRBD2 (6 bases). This receptor was taken from a C3H/HeJ mouse with alopecia areata. The strain's MHC: H2-k. The CDR3 spells CASGDAWGSYEQYF. The CDR3 DNA, read in part, is TGTGCCAGCGGTGATGCCTGGGGCTCCTAT.